This T cell receptor (beta chain) was found in a study of T cell repertoires in cytomegalovirus infection. Study in general: In public TCR beta signatures, there were indications of both CMV infection and matching HLA type.

This clonotype was seen repeatedly, ten times or more. Its antigen remains unknown. The V and J ends lost 2 bases and 3 bases, in that order; junction bases with no gene match: 3. This CDR3 is 14 amino acids long. Germline V CDR1 and CDR2: SEHNR, FQNEAQ (reference sequence). Study-wide results and limits: In two of eight donors, the top clonotype was HLA-C-restricted CMV-specific. Adding up the frequency of public TCR beta families identified people who carried CMV plus the relevant HLA.

TCRdb processed the reads anew with MiXCR; each CDR3 protein has one entry. The table has roughly 640,000 distinct CDR3 sequences, approximately 25% seen once; the top ten hold approximately 8%. Source material: CD8+ T cells from PBMCs. This TCR was recovered from a human donor in good health (CMV status not recorded). Some clones in this sample may be carry-over from other donors' samples. The J gene is TRBJ2-5, the V gene TRBV7-9; the match to TRBD1 covers 7 bases. The CDR3 sequence: CASSLRDREETQYF. The CDR3 bases are TGTGCCAGCAGCTTACGTGACAGGGAAGAGACCCAGTACTTC.